The subject of this entry is one T cell receptor beta chain. Treatment specified: oral pan-JAK inhibitor, 5-10 mg twice daily. This sample is drawn from a study of CD8+ T cells in alopecia areata. cDNA serving as the sequencing template came from extracted, reverse transcribed RNA. Sequencing was performed with immunoSEQ multiplex PCR; in TCRdb, only in-frame clones are kept and a portion is missing. The data show 190,000 or so clones, with 60% to 70% seen just once and 3% to 3.5% held by the top ten. Trimming shortened V by 3 bases and J by 2 bases, and 10 bases separated the two germline ends. In germline, CDR1 is GTSNPN, CDR2 SVGIG (reference sequence). The CDR3 length is 13 residues.

This TCR was recovered from a human donor with alopecia areata. This rearrangement joins TRBV30 to TRBJ1-2; D gene uncertain. The source was CD4+ T cells sorted from blood, collected at week 4, from a patient treated with tofacitinib. The CDR3 region has the DNA TGTGCCTGGAGGCCCGCGGGAAACTATGGCTACACCTTC. Translation: CAWRPAGNYGYTF.